This T cell receptor (beta chain) appears in the sequencing data of a study of breast tumors, draining lymph nodes, adjacent tissues. Per the germline V gene, CDR1 is SGHRS and CDR2 is YFSETQ. CDR3 length: 15 amino acids. As concerns this clonotype: What it binds is not known. An end of the junction does not agree with germline; a read error may underlie this.

Findings and limits, study-wide: Findings are consistent with lymph node origin and intratumoral expansion of most tumor T cells. Tumor repertoires ranked between lymph nodes and nontumor tissue in diversity, with V and J gene preferences.

Samples came from axillary lymph nodes draining the breast cancer. Using its own MiXCR run on the multiplex PCR reads, TCRdb lists one record per CDR3 protein. The table has 70,000 to 85,000 distinct CDR3 sequences, roughly 19% seen once. Sequencing was performed on axillary lymph node tissue. The V call is TRBV5-1, the J call TRBJ2-1, with TRBD2 identical over 14 bases. The sequence was obtained from a female donor with breast cancer. Some clones in this sample may be carry-over from other donors' samples. The CDR3 here is CASSPTSGRGNEQLF. In nucleotides, the CDR3 is TGCGCCAGCAGCCCGACTAGCGGGAGGGGCAATGAGCAGCTCTTC.